Each of the 27 T cell receptor beta chains below was sequenced from the same sample in a study of cytomegalovirus exposure and HLA in healthy donors. Primers included in the PCR were 60 Vbeta and 13 Jbeta primers. The repertoire was sequenced with immunoSEQ multiplex PCR; TCRdb's copy has only in-frame clones and lacks some. The data hold some 140,000 clones, with over 75% observed a single time. Specimen: PBMCs. The receptors were sampled from a woman in her forties or fifties in good health and CMV-seropositive.

The rearrangement joins TRBV30 to TRBJ1-1; 7 bases agree with TRBD1. The CDR3 runs 15 residues. The germline gives CDR1 GTSNPN, CDR2 SVGIG (reference sequence). Losses at the gene ends were 1 base for V and 2 bases for J; bases not matched to a gene: 7. CDR3 sequence reads: CAWSGYRGPNTEAFF. Written as DNA, the CDR3 is TGTGCCTGGAGTGGTTACAGGGGTCCAAACACTGAAGCTTTCTTT.

This clone was found once. This chain connects TRBV6-6 to TRBJ1-6; TRBD1 aligns across 8 bases. Germline CDR1 is MNHNY and CDR2 is SVGAGI (reference sequence). With 3 bases clipped from V and 10 bases from J, the junction kept 5 bases outside the gene matches. This CDR3 has 14 amino acids. This CDR3 is CASSYPTGESPLHF. In DNA, the CDR3 is TGTGCCAGCAGTTATCCGACAGGGGAATCACCCCTCCACTTT.

V and J are TRBV4-3 and TRBJ2-3; 8 bases map to TRBD2. The germline V gene encodes CDR1 LGHNA and CDR2 YSLEER. With 0 bases clipped from V and 2 bases from J, the junction kept 7 bases outside the gene matches. The CDR3 consists of 17 residues. CDR3 in amino acids: CASSQDRAGGLTDTQYF. DNA for the CDR3: TGCGCCAGCAGCCAAGATCGGGCGGGGGGCCTCACAGATACGCAGTATTTT.

The V gene is TRBV7-2, the J gene TRBJ1-6; the D is unclear. V was pared by 1 base and J by 9 bases, with 13 bases between. The CDR3 runs to 15 residues. Germline loops: CDR1 SGHTA, CDR2 FQGNSA. The CDR3 loop is CASSLEWSGGSPLHF. The CDR3 DNA is TGTGCCAGCAGCTTAGAATGGAGCGGTGGTTCACCCCTCCACTTT.

CDR3 in DNA: TGTGCCAGCAGTTTATCAAGGGGGACAGGGGTCAACGAGCAGTACTTC. It is translated as CASSLSRGTGVNEQYF. V and J are TRBV27 and TRBJ2-7; 10 bases are a match to TRBD1. CDR1 is MNHEY and CDR2 is SMNVEV in the germline V gene (reference sequence). V lost 0 bases, J lost 5 bases, and 7 bases stayed unmatched. The CDR3 is 16 residues long.

This chain connects TRBV19 to TRBJ2-3, with no clear D. The V end was cut by 3 bases, the J end by 0 bases, with 7 bases between. The CDR3 runs 14 residues. Germline V gives CDR1 LNHDA, CDR2 SQIVND (reference sequence). In DNA form, the CDR3 reads TGTGCCAGTAGTATTCCAGATAGCACAGATACGCAGTATTTT. Amino acids: CASSIPDSTDTQYF.

This clone was detected only a few times. V gene TRBV7-2 combines with J gene TRBJ1-2; D gene uncertain. Germline CDR1 and CDR2: SGHTA and FQGNSA. V gave up 7 bases and J gave up 4 bases, with 19 bases separating them. The CDR3 covers 15 residues. The CDR3 spells CASTNRRGSSYGYTF. DNA of the CDR3: TGTGCCAGCACCAATAGACGGGGTTCTAGCTATGGCTACACCTTC.

This chain uses TRBV15 with TRBJ2-1; TRBD2 aligns across 8 bases. The CDR3 spans 16 residues. Trimming cost V 2 bases and J 5 bases; bases outside gene matches: 8. Germline V gives CDR1 LNHNV, CDR2 YYDKDF (reference sequence). The DNA for the CDR3 is TGTGCCACCAGCAGATTCGGCGGGGGGACCAACAATGAGCAGTTCTTC. It yields the protein CATSRFGGGTNNEQFF.

V gene TRBV5-1 combines with J gene TRBJ1-2; TRBD1 matches 10 bases. Trimming removed 4 bases from V and 4 bases from J; junction bases left unmatched: 4. Germline V gene sequence: CDR1 SGHRS, CDR2 YFSETQ. This CDR3 spans 14 amino acids. The CDR3 sequence: CASSPRTGGYGYTF. The CDR3 DNA sequence: TGCGCCAGCAGCCCACGGACAGGGGGCTATGGCTACACCTTC.

This chain connects TRBV6-1 to TRBJ1-6; no firm D call. V dropped 2 bases and J dropped 4 bases, with 9 bases sitting between them. CDR3 length: 15 amino acids. The germline gives CDR1 MNHNS, CDR2 SASEGT. This CDR3 is CASSELGGYNSPLHF. In DNA form, the CDR3 reads TGTGCCAGCAGTGAATTGGGAGGGTATAATTCACCCCTCCACTTT.

The chain recombines TRBV7-2 with TRBJ2-1; 9 positions agree with TRBD1. Trimming took 4 bases from V and 4 from J; bases not matched to a gene: 11. There are 17 residues in the CDR3. Germline CDR1 SGHTA, CDR2 FQGNSA. CDR3 DNA: TGTGCCAGCAGCTCAACCGCCGGGACAGGGCGGTACAATGAGCAGTTCTTC. It translates to CASSSTAGTGRYNEQFF.

This clone was counted once. The CDR3 bases are TGTGCCAGCAGTATCCGGACATCCAACTATGGCTACACCTTC. Translation: CASSIRTSNYGYTF. V gene TRBV6-1 combines with J gene TRBJ1-2; possible D gene TRBD1, 5 bases. Trimming stripped 5 bases from V and 2 bases from J, with 12 bases between. This CDR3 is built from 14 residues. Germline loops: CDR1 MNHNS, CDR2 SASEGT.

In this sample, this clone turned up once. The rearrangement uses TRBV30 and TRBJ1-5; perhaps TRBD1 as D (5 bases). This CDR3 is 14 amino acids long. Deletions cut 5 bases from V and 6 bases from J, with 17 bases between. CDR1 is GTSNPN, CDR2 SVGIG, per germline (reference sequence). In DNA, the CDR3 is TGTGCCTGGGAGAGCTCAGGGTGGGGTCAGCCCCAGCATTTT. It is translated as CAWESSGWGQPQHF.

This clone was picked up a small number of times. The chain has TRBV7-8 and TRBJ2-1; 10 bases match TRBD1. The V and J ends lost 3 bases and 8 bases, in that order; junction bases with no gene match: 10. In germline, CDR1 is SGHVS, CDR2 FQNEAQ. The CDR3 covers 16 residues. Written as DNA, the CDR3 is TGTGCCAGCAGCTTGGCATCGGGACAGGGGTTGGATGAGCAGTTCTTC. It encodes CASSLASGQGLDEQFF.

The rearrangement uses TRBV6-1 and TRBJ1-2, with D possibly matching TRBD1 (6 bases). The CDR3 sequence is 15 residues long. V was trimmed by 5 bases and J by 4 bases, leaving 17 bases between them. Germline V lookup: CDR1 MNHNS, CDR2 SASEGT. Here the CDR3 DNA reads TGTGCCAGCAGTTCTCAAAACAGGGCGCGCTATGGCTACACCTTC. Protein product: CASSSQNRARYGYTF.

V gene TRBV9 combines with J gene TRBJ1-4, with 8 bases that match TRBD1. The CDR3 has 14 residues. Germline assignment: CDR1 SGDLS and CDR2 YYNGEE. The trim removed 3 bases at V and 8 bases at J, leaving 6 bases unmatched. The CDR3 DNA sequence: TGTGCCAGCAGCGAGGGAGACAGGGGAGAAAAACTGTTTTTT. Its translation: CASSEGDRGEKLFF.

V gene TRBV7-2 combines with J gene TRBJ2-2, with D unresolved. The V and J ends lost 5 bases and 6 bases respectively, with 19 bases between them. The length of the CDR3 is 16 residues. CDR1 and CDR2 (germline): SGHTA, FQGNSA. The CDR3 protein is CASSPVPYTLAGELFF. In nucleotides, the CDR3 is TGTGCCAGCAGCCCAGTACCTTATACCCTAGCCGGGGAGCTGTTTTTT.

The chain couples TRBV7-9 to TRBJ2-7, with 9 bases matching TRBD2. The CDR3 loop spans 19 amino acids. V was pared by 4 bases and J by 5 bases, with 21 bases of the junction left unmatched. Looked up from germline, CDR1 is SEHNR and CDR2 is FQNEAQ (reference sequence). The CDR3 DNA reads as TGTGCCAGCAGCTCACTCCGGGGTAGCGGGGGCCCTCTCATGGACGAGCAGTACTTC. This encodes CASSSLRGSGGPLMDEQYF.

This clone was counted a few times. The chain recombines TRBV5-1 with TRBJ2-7, with 7 bases that match TRBD1. CDR1 is SGHRS, CDR2 YFSETQ, per germline. V shed 0 bases, J shed 2 bases, and the junction held 8 bases outside the gene matches. The CDR3 sequence is 16 residues long. The CDR3 sequence is CASSLDSGTATYEQYF. DNA for the CDR3: TGCGCCAGCAGCTTGGATTCGGGGACAGCTACCTACGAGCAGTACTTC.

This chain connects TRBV9 to TRBJ1-1; 7 nucleotides line up with TRBD1. The J segment lost 0 bases and the V segment lost 3 bases, leaving 8 bases of the junction unmatched. CDR3 length equals 16 residues. Per germline, CDR1 SGDLS and CDR2 YYNGEE. The CDR3 loop is CASSGSRDRMNTEAFF. CDR3 in DNA: TGTGCCAGCAGCGGTTCCCGGGACAGAATGAACACTGAAGCTTTCTTT.

This clone was recorded a few times. V usage is TRBV6-5 and J usage is TRBJ1-1, with unresolved D. Germline V lookup: CDR1 MNHEY, CDR2 SVGAGI. V lost 0 bases and J 1 base, leaving 12 bases between the germline ends. This CDR3 has 16 residues. The CDR3 sequence: CASSYSSQPRNTEAFF. The CDR3 coding sequence is TGTGCCAGCAGTTACTCGTCACAGCCGAGGAACACTGAAGCTTTCTTT.

V gene TRBV6-1 combines with J gene TRBJ2-7, with D perhaps TRBD2 (6 bases). Trimming pared 11 bases from V and 4 bases from J, leaving 15 bases between. The CDR3 runs 12 residues. In germline, CDR1 is MNHNS, CDR2 SASEGT. The CDR3 DNA sequence: TGTGCCTCGGGGCTAGCGTATTACGAGCAGTACTTC. It yields the protein CASGLAYYEQYF.

The chain employs TRBV5-1 and TRBJ2-5; D is uncertain. The germline CDR1 and CDR2 sequences are SGHRS and YFSETQ. The CDR3 sequence is 13 residues long. With 9 bases removed from V and 2 bases from J, the gap between germline ends came to 14 bases. This chain's CDR3 is CATHPSPQETQYF. CDR3 coding DNA: TGCGCCACTCACCCCAGTCCGCAAGAGACCCAGTACTTC.

The chain is built from TRBV12-5 and TRBJ2-3; D possibly corresponds to TRBD2 (5 bases). Trimming took off 6 bases at V and 4 bases at J, with 20 bases between the two ends. This CDR3 is 16 amino acids long. Germline V CDR1 and CDR2: LGHNT, FRNRAP. The CDR3 DNA follows: TGTGCTAGTGGACCTGGACGGGGAGTTCTACCAGATACGCAGTATTTT. Protein product: CASGPGRGVLPDTQYF.

The V call is TRBV18, the J call TRBJ2-4; 11 positions match TRBD2. Germline CDR1 and CDR2: KGHSH and LQKENI. V shed 5 bases, J shed 0 bases, and the junction held 15 bases outside the gene matches. CDR3 size: 20 residues. CDR3 residues: CASSFVPPLAGGVAKNIQYF. The CDR3 nucleotides read TGTGCCAGCTCATTTGTCCCCCCCCTAGCGGGGGGCGTAGCCAAAAACATTCAGTACTTC.

The CDR3 nucleotides are TGTGCCAGCAGGGAAAAGGGACTAGCGGGGGCGGTAGATACGCAGTATTTT. Amino acids: CASREKGLAGAVDTQYF. This sequence joins TRBV6-4 and TRBJ2-3, with 14 bases identical to TRBD2. The V gene's germline CDR1 is MRHNA and CDR2 SNTAGT. The CDR3 runs to 17 residues. V was pared by 6 bases and J by 5 bases, with 10 bases of the junction left unmatched.

The chain carries TRBV28 and TRBJ2-2; D is ambiguous. Germline assignment: CDR1 MDHEN and CDR2 SYDVKM. Trimming took 4 bases from V and 1 from J, leaving 10 bases between them. The CDR3 is made up of 15 amino acids. The CDR3 sequence: CASSWLGENTGELFF. CDR3 nucleotide sequence: TGTGCCAGCAGTTGGCTAGGAGAGAACACCGGGGAGCTGTTTTTT.